This T cell receptor (beta chain) emerged from a study of T-cell reconstitution after alpha-beta-depleted transplantation in children. Preparing the TCRbeta library involved the use of unique molecular identifiers. TCRdb reanalysed the PCR reads using MiXCR and keeps one entry per CDR3 protein. The sample has approximately 510,000 distinct CDR3 sequences; approximately 20% are singletons. The V gene end was trimmed by 5 bases and the J gene end by 3 bases; junction bases not matched to a gene: 8. CDR1 and CDR2 from the germline V gene are SEHNR and FQNEAQ (reference sequence). This CDR3 comprises 16 residues.

Sequenced material: PBMCs from the stem cell graft donor, taken from the stem cell graft. This chain joins TRBV7-9 and TRBJ1-1, with 11 bases that match TRBD1. This clonotype was obtained from a human donor who donated a stem cell graft to a child with acute lymphoblastic leukemia. Here the CDR3 DNA reads TGTGCCAGCAGCACTCCCAGGACAGGGGGCCACACTGAAGCTTTCTTT. Residues: CASSTPRTGGHTEAFF.